Sequencing of this T cell receptor beta chain was carried out in a study of cytomegalovirus exposure and HLA in healthy donors. The study, taken as a whole, reports: Sequencing likely produced, as an artifact, a cluster of highly shared sequence variants.

Both 60 Vbeta primers and 13 Jbeta primers went into the PCR. TCRdb keeps only in-frame clones here, not all; method: immunoSEQ multiplex PCR. This sample has more than 140,000 clones, with about 64% found just once. This clone was recorded a few times. Antigen unknown. The J segment lost 6 bases and the V segment lost 3 bases, leaving 1 base of the junction unmatched. CDR3 size: 13 residues. Germline V gene lookup returns CDR1 PRHDT and CDR2 FYEKMQ (reference sequence). This chain links TRBV13 with TRBJ2-2; 7 bases fit TRBD1. The specimen was PBMCs. This TCR was recovered from a woman in her twenties or thirties in good health and CMV-seropositive. CDR3 in DNA: TGTGCCAGCAGCTTCGACAGGGCCGGGGAGCTGTTTTTT. Its protein product is CASSFDRAGELFF.